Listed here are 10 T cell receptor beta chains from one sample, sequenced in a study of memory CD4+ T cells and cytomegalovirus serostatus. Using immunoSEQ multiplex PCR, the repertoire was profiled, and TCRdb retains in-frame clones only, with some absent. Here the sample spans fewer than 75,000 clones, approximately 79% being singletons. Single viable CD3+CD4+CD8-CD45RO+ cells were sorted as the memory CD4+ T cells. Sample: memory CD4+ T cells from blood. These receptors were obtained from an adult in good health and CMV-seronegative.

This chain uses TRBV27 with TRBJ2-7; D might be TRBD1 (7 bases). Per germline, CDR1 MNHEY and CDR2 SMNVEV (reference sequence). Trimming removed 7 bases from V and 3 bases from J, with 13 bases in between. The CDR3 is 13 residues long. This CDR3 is CASMRQGGYEQYF. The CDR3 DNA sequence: TGTGCCAGCATGAGGCAGGGGGGCTACGAGCAGTACTTC.

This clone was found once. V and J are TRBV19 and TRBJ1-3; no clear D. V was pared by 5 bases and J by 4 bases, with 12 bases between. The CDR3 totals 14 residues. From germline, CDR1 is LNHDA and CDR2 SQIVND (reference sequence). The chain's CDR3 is CASSGLTLGNTIYF. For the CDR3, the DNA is TGTGCCAGTAGTGGGCTGACACTGGGAAACACCATATATTTT.

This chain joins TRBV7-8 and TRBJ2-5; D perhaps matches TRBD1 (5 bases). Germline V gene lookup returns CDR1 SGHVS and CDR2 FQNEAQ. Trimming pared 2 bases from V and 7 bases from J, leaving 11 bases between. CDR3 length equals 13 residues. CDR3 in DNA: TGTGCCAGCAGCTTACAGGCCCAGGGGACCCAGTACTTC. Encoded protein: CASSLQAQGTQYF.

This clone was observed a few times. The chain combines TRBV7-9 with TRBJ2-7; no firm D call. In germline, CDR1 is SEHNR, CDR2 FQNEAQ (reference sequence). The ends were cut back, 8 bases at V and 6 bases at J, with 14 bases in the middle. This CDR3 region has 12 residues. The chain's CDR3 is CASAPRVSEQYF. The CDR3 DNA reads TGTGCCAGCGCGCCCCGAGTATCCGAGCAGTACTTC.

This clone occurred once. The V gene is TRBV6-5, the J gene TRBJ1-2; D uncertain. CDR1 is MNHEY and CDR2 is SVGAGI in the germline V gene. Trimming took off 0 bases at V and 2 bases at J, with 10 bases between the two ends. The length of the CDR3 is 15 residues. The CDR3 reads CASSYSGQVNYGYTF. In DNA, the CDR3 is TGTGCCAGCAGTTACTCTGGGCAGGTGAACTATGGCTACACCTTC.

In nucleotides, the CDR3 is TGTGCCAGCAGCGCGAGGAACAGGGCTCCTGAAGCTTTCTTT. It codes for CASSARNRAPEAFF. This rearrangement joins TRBV11-2 to TRBJ1-1; weak D call: TRBD1 (6 bases). Looked up from germline, CDR1 is SGHAT and CDR2 is FQNNGV. The CDR3 has 14 amino acids. V lost 5 bases to trimming and J lost 6 bases, with 16 bases between them.

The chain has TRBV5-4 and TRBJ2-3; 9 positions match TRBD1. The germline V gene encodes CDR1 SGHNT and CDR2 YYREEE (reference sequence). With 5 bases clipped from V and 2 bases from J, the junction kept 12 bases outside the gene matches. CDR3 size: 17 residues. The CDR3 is CASRPGWDRDLTDTQYF. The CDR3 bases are TGTGCCAGCAGACCGGGCTGGGACAGGGATCTCACAGATACGCAGTATTTT.

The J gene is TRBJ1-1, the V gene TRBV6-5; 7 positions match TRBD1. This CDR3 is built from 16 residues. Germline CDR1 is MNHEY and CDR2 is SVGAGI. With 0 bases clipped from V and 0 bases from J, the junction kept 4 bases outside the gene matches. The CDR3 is CASSYSAGTVNTEAFF. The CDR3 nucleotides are TGTGCCAGCAGTTACTCGGCCGGGACAGTGAACACTGAAGCTTTCTTT.

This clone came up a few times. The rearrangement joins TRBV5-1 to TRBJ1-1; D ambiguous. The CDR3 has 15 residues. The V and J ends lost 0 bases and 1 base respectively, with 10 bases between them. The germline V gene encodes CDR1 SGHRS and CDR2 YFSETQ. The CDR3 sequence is CASSLVATTNTEAFF. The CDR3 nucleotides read TGCGCCAGCAGCTTGGTCGCCACCACGAACACTGAAGCTTTCTTT.

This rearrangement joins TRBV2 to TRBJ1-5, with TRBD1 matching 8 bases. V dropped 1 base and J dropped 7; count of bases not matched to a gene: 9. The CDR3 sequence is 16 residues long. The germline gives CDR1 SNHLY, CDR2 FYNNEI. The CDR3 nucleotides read TGTGCCAGCAGTGAAGACGCAGGGGGCGCGGGCCAGCCCCAGCATTTT. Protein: CASSEDAGGAGQPQHF. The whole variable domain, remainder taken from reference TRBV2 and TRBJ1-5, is EPEVTQTPSHQVTQMGQEVILRCVPISNHLYFYWYRQILGQKVEFLVSFYNNEISEKSEIFDDQFSVERPDGSNFTLKIRSTKLEDSAMYFCASSEDAGGAGQPQHFGDGTRLSIL.